Each of the 30 T cell receptor beta chains below was sequenced from the same sample in a study of shared clonotypes between healthy human individuals. Assay: immunoSEQ multiplex PCR; the TCRdb copy retains only in-frame clones and omits some. The sample gives 2 million to 2.5 million clones, more than 90% of which show up once; less than 0.15% is in the top ten. The sequenced sample consisted of naive CD4+ T cells sorted from blood. The subset is: CD45RA+ positively selected. The receptors were sampled from a man aged 18 to 29 in good health.

The chain combines TRBV5-1 with TRBJ2-5, with D possibly matching TRBD2 (5 bases). The CDR3 consists of 16 residues. The V and J ends lost 2 bases and 3 bases respectively, with 17 bases between them. CDR1 and CDR2 (germline): SGHRS, YFSETQ. The chain's CDR3 is CASSLRWSDGKETQYF. The CDR3 DNA follows: TGCGCCAGCAGCTTACGATGGTCAGACGGGAAAGAGACCCAGTACTTC.

This clone came up once. The rearrangement uses TRBV25-1 and TRBJ2-2, with a weak D call TRBD1 (6 bases). V was clipped by 3 bases and J by 2 bases, with 10 bases between them. In germline, CDR1 is MGHDK, CDR2 SYGVNS. The CDR3 contains 15 residues. The CDR3 region is CASSDGTTNTGELFF. In nucleotides, the CDR3 is TGTGCCAGCAGTGACGGGACAACTAACACCGGGGAGCTGTTTTTT.

The chain joins TRBV5-1 to TRBJ2-3; a weak D match, TRBD1 (5 bases). With 0 bases removed from V and 6 bases from J, the gap between germline ends came to 17 bases. CDR3 length equals 16 residues. Germline CDR1 reads SGHRS; CDR2 reads YFSETQ. CDR3 coding DNA: TGCGCCAGCAGCTTGGAATTAGGGGATAAGGGGGATACGCAGTATTTT. This sequence encodes CASSLELGDKGDTQYF.

This clone was seen a single time. This chain connects TRBV5-1 to TRBJ2-4; 7 bases align to TRBD2. Germline CDR1 reads SGHRS; CDR2 reads YFSETQ. The CDR3 covers 15 residues. V lost 2 bases to trimming and J lost 8 bases; unmatched junction nucleotides: 10. The CDR3 region is CASSLAGQGGDIQYF. Here the CDR3 DNA reads TGCGCCAGCAGCTTAGCGGGGCAGGGTGGCGACATTCAGTACTTC.

The chain is built from TRBV4-1 and TRBJ2-5, with D possibly TRBD2 on 6 matching bases. V lost 1 base and J 0 bases, leaving 12 bases between the germline ends. Germline V lookup: CDR1 MGHRA, CDR2 YSYEKL. CDR3 length equals 16 residues. CDR3 in amino acids: CASSQVGASDQETQYF. CDR3 nucleotide sequence: TGCGCCAGCAGCCAAGTTGGGGCTAGCGACCAAGAGACCCAGTACTTC.

As to this clone: Other DNA sequences within the sample encode an identical CDR3. This chain links TRBV5-4 with TRBJ2-2; unclear D gene. CDR1 is SGHNT, CDR2 YYREEE, per germline (reference sequence). The CDR3 covers 14 residues. The germline V and J ends were trimmed by 4 bases and 2 bases, with 9 bases remaining between them. The CDR3 nucleotides are TGTGCCAGCAGCCCCTGGGCTAACACCGGGGAGCTGTTTTTT. Translated: CASSPWANTGELFF.

Concerning this clone itself: Other DNA sequences within the sample encode an identical CDR3. The CDR3 region has the DNA TGCGCCAGCAGCCCGGGACAGCCATCCTACGAGCAGTACTTC. Amino acid sequence: CASSPGQPSYEQYF. This chain links TRBV5-1 with TRBJ2-7, with 7 bases that match TRBD1. Germline assignment: CDR1 SGHRS and CDR2 YFSETQ. The CDR3 has 14 amino acids. Germline trimming cut 4 bases from V and 1 base from J; bases unmatched to any gene: 5.

This chain links TRBV11-2 with TRBJ2-3, with D perhaps TRBD1 (5 bases). Germline V gene lookup returns CDR1 SGHAT and CDR2 FQNNGV. Trimming left V 4 bases short and J 6 bases short, with 11 bases between. CDR3 size: 13 residues. The chain's CDR3 is CASSYTTDDTQYF. In DNA form, the CDR3 reads TGTGCCAGCAGCTACACGACAGACGATACGCAGTATTTT.

This chain joins TRBV15 and TRBJ1-1, with a tentative D call TRBD1 (5 bases). The CDR3 is made up of 14 amino acids. V lost 0 bases and J lost 5, with 10 bases in between. Germline V gene sequence: CDR1 LNHNV, CDR2 YYDKDF (reference sequence). Here the CDR3 reads CATSRDRGWTEAFF. The CDR3 bases are TGTGCCACCAGCAGAGATAGGGGTTGGACTGAAGCTTTCTTT.

The chain carries TRBV28 and TRBJ1-6; D ambiguous. This CDR3 has 14 residues. V was cut by 3 bases and J by 7 bases, with 10 bases left in between. Germline CDR1 reads MDHEN; CDR2 reads SYDVKM. CDR3 region: CASSFSPGNSPLHF. For the CDR3, the DNA is TGTGCCAGCAGTTTCAGCCCGGGGAATTCACCCCTCCACTTT.

The chain couples TRBV7-9 to TRBJ2-1; TRBD1 matches at 10 bases. J gave up 8 bases and V 2 bases, and 3 bases lay outside the gene matches. This CDR3 has 14 residues. CDR1 is SEHNR, CDR2 FQNEAQ, per germline (reference sequence). The CDR3 sequence is CASSLRQGADEQFF. The CDR3, as DNA: TGTGCCAGCAGCTTAAGACAGGGGGCGGATGAGCAGTTCTTC.

With respect to this clone: This sample includes further DNA sequences coding for the same CDR3. The chain employs TRBV30 and TRBJ1-5, with no clear D. V lost 4 bases and J lost 0, with 7 bases in between. The CDR3 contains 13 residues. Looked up from germline, CDR1 is GTSNPN and CDR2 is SVGIG (reference sequence). CDR3 coding DNA: TGTGCCTGGACTCCTAATAGCAATCAGCCCCAGCATTTT. Translating gives CAWTPNSNQPQHF.

The V gene is TRBV10-3, the J gene TRBJ1-1; no definite D call. The germline V and J ends were trimmed by 3 bases and 2 bases, with 13 bases remaining between them. This CDR3 comprises 15 residues. Germline-derived CDR1 and CDR2 are ENHRY and SYGVKD. The CDR3 sequence is CAISDEGSTNTEAFF. Written as DNA, the CDR3 is TGTGCCATCAGTGATGAAGGGTCAACTAACACTGAAGCTTTCTTT.

This chain uses TRBV28 with TRBJ1-4; D is perhaps TRBD1 (5 bases). Per the germline V gene, CDR1 is MDHEN and CDR2 is SYDVKM. V lost 2 bases, J lost 3 bases, and 7 bases lay in between. The CDR3 consists of 14 residues. The CDR3 region is CASSLQGSNEKLFF. As DNA, the CDR3 is TGTGCCAGCAGTTTACAGGGATCTAATGAAAAACTGTTTTTT.

The rearrangement links TRBV5-5 to TRBJ2-7; TRBD1 matches 7 bases. The CDR3 has 15 amino acids. After removal of 4 bases from V and 0 bases from J, the junction contained 7 bases not matched to a gene. CDR1 and CDR2 (germline): SGHKS, YYEKEE (reference sequence). CDR3 in amino acids: CASSPVGQSSYEQYF. CDR3 bases: TGTGCCAGCAGCCCTGTGGGACAGAGCTCCTACGAGCAGTACTTC.

The genes are TRBV7-9 and TRBJ2-1; the match to TRBD2 covers 9 bases. With V trimmed by 1 base and J by 9 bases, 7 bases remained unmatched. CDR3 length: 15 amino acids. Germline V gene sequence: CDR1 SEHNR, CDR2 FQNEAQ (reference sequence). The chain's CDR3 is CASSLVASSGTEQFF. The CDR3 DNA sequence: TGTGCCAGCAGCTTAGTTGCGTCTAGCGGGACTGAGCAGTTCTTC.

This chain uses TRBV27 with TRBJ2-1; possible D gene TRBD2, 6 bases. Germline lookup yields CDR1 MNHEY and CDR2 SMNVEV (reference sequence). The CDR3 extends over 16 amino acids. V was trimmed by 0 bases and J by 5 bases, leaving 14 bases between them. The CDR3 sequence: CASSLSVRGGNNEQFF. CDR3 coding DNA: TGTGCCAGCAGTTTATCGGTGAGGGGAGGCAACAATGAGCAGTTCTTC.

This clone was observed a few times. This chain connects TRBV2 to TRBJ1-6; 7 bases fit TRBD1. Germline CDR1 is SNHLY and CDR2 is FYNNEI. The CDR3 has 14 residues. The V segment lost 8 bases and the J segment 4 bases; nucleotides outside the gene matches: 5. CDR3 region: CASSTGPYNSPLHF. The CDR3 DNA follows: TGTGCCAGCTCGACAGGGCCGTATAATTCACCCCTCCACTTT.

The chain employs TRBV7-9 and TRBJ1-1; unclear D gene. Trimming stripped 6 bases from V and 4 bases from J, with 18 bases between. CDR3 length: 15 residues. Germline values: CDR1 SEHNR, CDR2 FQNEAQ (reference sequence). This CDR3 is CASSSNSVFGTEAFF. CDR3 in DNA: TGTGCCAGCAGTTCGAATAGTGTTTTCGGCACTGAAGCTTTCTTT.

V and J are TRBV5-1 and TRBJ2-7; 8 nucleotides align to TRBD2. J lost 0 bases, V lost 0 bases, and 8 bases had no gene match. In germline, CDR1 is SGHRS, CDR2 YFSETQ. The CDR3 sequence is 17 residues long. CDR3 bases: TGCGCCAGCAGCTTGGATTCTAGCGGGTCTTTCTCCTACGAGCAGTACTTC. It codes for CASSLDSSGSFSYEQYF.

V is TRBV6-5 and J is TRBJ2-7; D unresolved. The CDR3 is made up of 13 amino acids. Germline CDR1 and CDR2: MNHEY and SVGAGI. Trimming took 2 bases from V and 3 from J, leaving 8 bases between them. As DNA, the CDR3 is TGTGCCAGCAGTTACGCCGTCGGCTACGAGCAGTACTTC. This codes for CASSYAVGYEQYF.

The CDR3 coding sequence is TGTGCCAGCAGCGCGACCCCAAATGGAAACACCATATATTTT. Encoded protein: CASSATPNGNTIYF. The gene calls are TRBV9 and TRBJ1-3, with D unresolved. The CDR3 length is 14 residues. Germline CDR1 and CDR2: SGDLS and YYNGEE. Trimming stripped 3 bases from V and 3 bases from J, with 10 bases between.

This chain uses TRBV9 with TRBJ2-3; D remains unclear. Germline lookup yields CDR1 SGDLS and CDR2 YYNGEE. This CDR3 is built from 17 residues. V was pared by 0 bases and J by 0 bases, with 14 bases between. CDR3 in DNA: TGTGCCAGCAGCGTAGATCTGGCCCTTACTAGCACAGATACGCAGTATTTT. It encodes CASSVDLALTSTDTQYF.

This clone is a singleton in its sample. The chain employs TRBV27 and TRBJ1-2; D is possibly TRBD1 (5 bases). The CDR3 length is 14 residues. In germline, CDR1 is MNHEY, CDR2 SMNVEV (reference sequence). V shed 5 bases and J shed 1 base, with 11 bases lying between them. In DNA, the CDR3 is TGTGCCAGCAGTCCTCAGGGCTTTAACTATGGCTACACCTTC. It encodes CASSPQGFNYGYTF.

The chain couples TRBV30 to TRBJ2-1; D is tentatively TRBD1 or TRBD2 (6 bases each). Germline V gives CDR1 GTSNPN, CDR2 SVGIG (reference sequence). V lost 0 bases and J lost 8, with 14 bases in between. The CDR3 length is 14 residues. The chain's CDR3 is CAWSVGGGDDEQFF. The CDR3 coding sequence is TGTGCCTGGAGTGTAGGGGGAGGCGACGATGAGCAGTTCTTC.

The chain employs TRBV5-1 and TRBJ1-2; no reliable D call. V shed 2 bases and J shed 1 base, with 6 bases lying between them. CDR1 and CDR2 (germline): SGHRS, YFSETQ. This CDR3 is 13 amino acids long. Here the CDR3 reads CASSFRHNYGYTF. For the CDR3, the DNA is TGCGCCAGCAGCTTCAGACATAACTATGGCTACACCTTC.

The CDR3: CASSSTTGVARGYTF. CDR3 sequence (DNA): TGTGCCAGTAGTTCCACGACAGGGGTCGCGCGTGGCTACACCTTC. The V call is TRBV19, the J call TRBJ1-2, with TRBD1 identical over 8 bases. Germline assignment: CDR1 LNHDA and CDR2 SQIVND (reference sequence). CDR3 size: 15 residues. V shed 5 bases and J 7 bases; nucleotides not matched to a gene: 12.

The chain's CDR3 is CASSINPSNQPQHF. CDR3 coding DNA: TGTGCCAGTAGTATCAATCCTAGCAATCAGCCCCAGCATTTT. The chain uses TRBV19 and TRBJ1-5; no firm D call. The CDR3 length is 14 residues. Germline lookup yields CDR1 LNHDA and CDR2 SQIVND (reference sequence). Trimming pared 3 bases from V and 0 bases from J, leaving 6 bases between.

The rearrangement uses TRBV9 and TRBJ2-6; D is undetermined. Per the germline V gene, CDR1 is SGDLS and CDR2 is YYNGEE. The length of the CDR3 is 15 residues. V was pared by 3 bases and J by 0 bases, with 7 bases between. Written as DNA, the CDR3 is TGTGCCAGCAGCGCCGGAAGCTCTGGGGCCAACGTCCTGACTTTC. Amino acids: CASSAGSSGANVLTF.

To note about this clone: A much bigger clone sits one base away, suggesting this may be a read error. Other nucleotide sequences in the sample specify the same CDR3. The chain employs TRBV5-6 and TRBJ1-2; 8 positions agree with TRBD1. Germline loops: CDR1 SGHDT, CDR2 YYEEEE. The V segment lost 0 bases and the J segment 2 bases; nucleotides outside the gene matches: 0. The CDR3 loop spans 14 amino acids. Written as DNA, the CDR3 is TGTGCCAGCAGCTTGGGACAGGGGAACTATGGCTACACCTTC. Amino acid sequence: CASSLGQGNYGYTF.